This TCR beta chain was sequenced for a study of T cells of healthy individuals. TCRdb re-called the 5' RACE reads with MiXCR, one entry per CDR3 protein. This sample has about 96,000 distinct CDR3 sequences; 17% occur once, and the top ten carry 6.2%. Trimming cost V 3 bases and J 8 bases; bases outside gene matches: 4. The CDR3 runs to 13 residues. Germline CDR1 is SGDLS and CDR2 is YYNGEE. The receptor was derived from a human donor in good health. This rearrangement joins TRBV9 to TRBJ2-2; 7 nucleotides line up with TRBD1. The CDR3: CASSASRGGELFF. DNA for the CDR3: TGTGCCAGCAGCGCCTCCAGGGGGGGGGAGCTGTTTTTT.